This passage covers 22 T cell receptor beta chains from one sample sequenced in a study of T cells in Graves' hyperthyroidism and ophthalmopathy. TCR beta CDR3 region amplification was performed from RNA transcripts. Using the HTBI primer set, a first-round RT-PCR was run on the TCR CDR3. A single record per CDR3 protein comes from TCRdb applying MiXCR to the multiplex PCR reads. Of 750,000 to 950,000 distinct CDR3 sequences listed, 38% are singletons. The sample was blood. Receptors were obtained from a man younger than 30 with Graves' hyperthyroidism.

This rearrangement joins TRBV20-1 to TRBJ1-2; D perhaps matches TRBD1 (5 bases). The CDR3 runs 14 residues. The V end was cut by 1 base, the J end by 8 bases, with 17 bases between. Germline loops: CDR1 DFQATT, CDR2 SNEGSKA (reference sequence). The DNA for the CDR3 is TGCAGTGCTAGAGTGGGGGGATTCGACTTCGGCTACACCTTC. Translation gives CSARVGGFDFGYTF.

This clonotype turned up a few times. J is TRBJ1-1 and V is TRBV20-1; 7 bases are shared with TRBD1. V shed 3 bases and J 3 bases; nucleotides not matched to a gene: 7. Germline CDR1 DFQATT, CDR2 SNEGSKA (reference sequence). The CDR3 is 14 residues long. The CDR3 DNA is TGCAGTGCTAGTTCGAGGCAGGGGGACACTGAAGCTTTCTTT. Protein sequence: CSASSRQGDTEAFF.

The chain combines TRBV10-2 with TRBJ2-7; 10 bases fit TRBD1. With V trimmed by 2 bases and J by 6 bases, 4 bases remained unmatched. The germline V gene has CDR1 WSHSY and CDR2 SAAADI. The CDR3 extends over 14 amino acids. DNA for the CDR3: TGCGCCAGCAGTGAGGGGACAGGGGCTCTCGAGCAGTACTTC. This translates into CASSEGTGALEQYF.

This clonotype has at least ten counts. V and J are TRBV29-1 and TRBJ2-7; 8 bases are shared with TRBD1. The V segment lost 6 bases and the J segment 7 bases; nucleotides outside the gene matches: 11. Germline assignment: CDR1 SQVTM and CDR2 ANQGSEA. The CDR3 runs 13 residues. The CDR3 is CSVDTGGRGEQYF. The CDR3 nucleotides read TGCAGCGTGGACACAGGGGGACGTGGTGAGCAGTACTTC.

This clonotype was seen repeatedly, ten times or more. This chain connects TRBV7-8 to TRBJ1-4, with D perhaps matching TRBD1 (5 bases). The CDR3 has 15 amino acids. Trimming cost V 1 base and J 4 bases, with 10 bases left between them. In germline, CDR1 is SGHVS, CDR2 FQNEAQ. CDR3 sequence: CASSLERGINEKLFF. CDR3 coding DNA: TGTGCCAGCAGCTTAGAGCGGGGGATTAATGAAAAACTGTTTTTT.

The table lists this clonotype with many counts. One end of the junction fails to match germline, which may point to a read error. This rearrangement joins TRBV29-1 to TRBJ1-1; D perhaps matches TRBD1 (6 bases). The CDR3 is 13 residues long. CDR1 and CDR2 (germline): SQVTM, ANQGSEA. The CDR3 region is CSGWGADNTKAFF. The CDR3 DNA reads as TGCAGCGGTTGGGGGGCAGACAACACTAAAGCTTTCTTT.

At least ten counts were recorded for this clonotype. The rearrangement links TRBV5-1 to TRBJ2-7; 10 bases align to TRBD1. The CDR3 sequence is 12 residues long. The germline V gene encodes CDR1 SGHRS and CDR2 YFSETQ. The J segment lost 9 bases and the V segment lost 3 bases, leaving 3 bases of the junction unmatched. The CDR3 DNA reads TGCGCCAGCAGCTCCGGGACAGGGGTGCAGTACTTC. It translates to CASSSGTGVQYF.

This clonotype was seen at least ten times. CDR3 DNA sequence: TGTGCCATCAGTGCGGGGATGGGGCCAGAGGCACCCCTCCACTTT. This sequence encodes CAISAGMGPEAPLHF. The gene calls are TRBV10-3 and TRBJ1-6; D possibly corresponds to TRBD1 (5 bases). With 4 bases removed from V and 11 bases from J, the gap between germline ends came to 18 bases. The CDR3 covers 15 residues. Germline V gives CDR1 ENHRY, CDR2 SYGVKD.

Of note for this clonotype: A read error is possible here, since a much larger clone lies one base away. The V call is TRBV10-3, the J call TRBJ2-7; the D call may be TRBD1 or TRBD2 (6 bases each). The J call may be incorrect, as the DNA end agrees better with TRBJ2-1. Germline loops: CDR1 ENHRY, CDR2 SYGVKD. The length of the CDR3 is 15 residues. DNA of the CDR3: TGTGCCATCAGAGGGGGGTCGACCCTCTCCTACGAGCAGTTCTTC. Translating it yields CAIRGGSTLSYEQFF.

This clonotype appeared a single time. The CDR3 sequence is CASVPSGSTGELFF. The DNA of the CDR3 is TGTGCCAGCGTGCCTAGCGGGAGCACCGGGGAGCTGTTTTTT. The rearrangement uses TRBV7-9 and TRBJ2-2; TRBD2 matches at 10 bases. The CDR3 has 14 amino acids. Trimming removed 8 bases from V and 4 bases from J; junction bases left unmatched: 4. CDR1 is SEHNR and CDR2 is FQNEAQ in the germline V gene (reference sequence).

The chain carries TRBV25-1 and TRBJ2-5, with D tentatively TRBD2 (6 bases). Germline V lookup: CDR1 MGHDK, CDR2 SYGVNS. Trimming shortened V by 4 bases and J by 4 bases, and 13 bases separated the two germline ends. This CDR3 contains 14 residues. The CDR3 sequence: CASSASRLGETQYF. The DNA for the CDR3 is TGTGCCAGCAGTGCCTCCCGACTAGGAGAGACCCAGTACTTC. Based on the CDR3 plus reference TRBV25-1 and TRBJ2-5, the full variable domain is EADIYQTPRYLVIGTGKKITLECSQTMGHDKMYWYQQDPGMELHLIHYSYGVNSTEKGDLSSESTVSRIRTEHFPLTLESARPSHTSQYLCASSASRLGETQYFGPGTRLLVL.

This clonotype was observed a handful of times. V and J are TRBV13 and TRBJ1-4; 10 positions match TRBD1. The germline gives CDR1 PRHDT, CDR2 FYEKMQ (reference sequence). V gave up 2 bases and J gave up 8 bases; unmatched junction bases: 8. The CDR3 loop spans 16 amino acids. This CDR3 is CASSLYGDRGGEKLFF. The CDR3 DNA sequence: TGTGCCAGCAGCTTATACGGGGACAGGGGTGGCGAAAAACTGTTTTTT. The entire variable domain, with the rest obtained from reference TRBV13 and TRBJ1-4, is as follows: AAGVIQSPRHLIKEKRETATLKCYPIPRHDTVYWYQQGPGQDPQFLISFYEKMQSDKGSIPDRFSAQQFSDYHSELNMSSLELGDSALYFCASSLYGDRGGEKLFFGSGTQLSVL.

Comment on this clonotype: One junction end disagrees with the germline gene, perhaps due to a read error. The V call is TRBV7-7, the J call TRBJ1-2; maybe TRBD1 (6 bases). CDR1 and CDR2 from the germline V gene are SSHAT and FNYEAQ (reference sequence). CDR3 length: 12 amino acids. This chain's CDR3 is CASSQGRSGYTF. CDR3 DNA sequence: TGTGCTAGCAGCCAGGGGAGAAGTGGCTACACCTTC.

The count of this clonotype is one. The chain couples TRBV9 to TRBJ2-5; 14 bases map to TRBD2. The germline V gene encodes CDR1 SGDLS and CDR2 YYNGEE. The length of the CDR3 is 16 residues. Trimming removed 3 bases from V and 7 bases from J; junction bases left unmatched: 8. CDR3 DNA: TGTGCCAGCAGCGGACCGGGACTAGCGGGGGTCGGGACCCAGTACTTC. Protein: CASSGPGLAGVGTQYF.

This clonotype showed up many times. The V gene is TRBV7-9, the J gene TRBJ1-3; D is uncertain. This CDR3 spans 13 amino acids. In germline, CDR1 is SEHNR, CDR2 FQNEAQ (reference sequence). V was shortened by 5 bases and J by 5 bases, with 10 bases between the two germline ends. The CDR3 bases are TGTGCCAGCAGCCCCGCAATACGAAACACCATATATTTT. This translates into CASSPAIRNTIYF.

This clonotype was recorded at least ten times. The chain joins TRBV7-8 to TRBJ1-2; 10 positions match TRBD1. The CDR3 consists of 16 residues. The V gene end was trimmed by 3 bases and the J gene end by 6 bases; junction bases not matched to a gene: 10. CDR1 and CDR2 (germline): SGHVS, FQNEAQ. CDR3 nucleotide sequence: TGTGCCAGCAGCTTGGCAAGACAGGGGGCGATGGATGGCTACACCTTC. It specifies CASSLARQGAMDGYTF.

This clonotype was recorded once. A read error is possible here, since a much larger clone lies one base away. This likely comes from a read error, as the CDR3 has no conserved phenylalanine or tryptophan at its end. This rearrangement joins TRBV29-1 to TRBJ1-1, with unresolved D. Germline CDR1 reads SQVTM; CDR2 reads ANQGSEA. This CDR3 contains 12 residues. V shed 4 bases and J shed 6 bases, with 12 bases lying between them. CDR3 amino acids: CSVVKGQPEAFL. The DNA for the CDR3 is TGCAGCGTTGTCAAAGGGCAGCCTGAAGCTTTCCTT.

This clonotype was detected many times. J is TRBJ1-4 and V is TRBV7-9; D gene ambiguous. Germline CDR1 SEHNR, CDR2 FQNEAQ (reference sequence). The CDR3 is 14 amino acids. V dropped 1 base and J dropped 7 bases, with 10 bases sitting between them. The CDR3: CASSLDTEGEKLFF. The CDR3 bases are TGTGCCAGCAGCTTAGACACAGAGGGTGAAAAACTGTTTTTT.

The table lists this clonotype with a few counts. Germline is not matched at one junction end, which may reflect a read error. The rearrangement uses TRBV9 and TRBJ1-5; no definite D call. The CDR3 spans 15 residues. Germline V gene lookup returns CDR1 SGDLS and CDR2 YYNGEE. The CDR3 DNA follows: TGTGCCAGCAGCCTGACTAGGGATAGCAATCAGCCCCGGCATTTT. This gives the protein CASSLTRDSNQPRHF.

The chain joins TRBV20-1 to TRBJ2-7; 10 nucleotides match TRBD2. After removal of 3 bases from V and 7 bases from J, the junction contained 9 bases not matched to a gene. The length of the CDR3 is 14 residues. Germline assignment: CDR1 DFQATT and CDR2 SNEGSKA (reference sequence). The CDR3 loop reads CSASGGGLAREQYF. The CDR3 nucleotides are TGCAGTGCTAGTGGAGGGGGACTAGCGAGAGAGCAGTACTTC.

With respect to this clonotype: Only one base separates this from a far larger clonotype, so it likely reflects a read error. V gene TRBV7-8 combines with J gene TRBJ2-5; unclear D gene. Germline V gene data show CDR1 as SGHVS and CDR2 as FQNEAQ. This CDR3 has 13 amino acids. V was trimmed by 2 bases and J by 4 bases, leaving 8 bases between them. The CDR3 spells CASSLTNGETQYF. The CDR3 DNA reads TGTGCCAGCAGCTTAACTAACGGAGAGACCCAGTACTTC.

The rearrangement links TRBV9 to TRBJ2-7; TRBD2 aligns across 13 bases. Per the germline V gene, CDR1 is SGDLS and CDR2 is YYNGEE. The CDR3 has 16 amino acids. V was pared by 4 bases and J by 5 bases, with 9 bases of the junction left unmatched. CDR3 in DNA: TGTGCCAGCAGCTTAAACGGACTAGCGGGAGTTAACGAGCAGTACTTC. Its translation is CASSLNGLAGVNEQYF.